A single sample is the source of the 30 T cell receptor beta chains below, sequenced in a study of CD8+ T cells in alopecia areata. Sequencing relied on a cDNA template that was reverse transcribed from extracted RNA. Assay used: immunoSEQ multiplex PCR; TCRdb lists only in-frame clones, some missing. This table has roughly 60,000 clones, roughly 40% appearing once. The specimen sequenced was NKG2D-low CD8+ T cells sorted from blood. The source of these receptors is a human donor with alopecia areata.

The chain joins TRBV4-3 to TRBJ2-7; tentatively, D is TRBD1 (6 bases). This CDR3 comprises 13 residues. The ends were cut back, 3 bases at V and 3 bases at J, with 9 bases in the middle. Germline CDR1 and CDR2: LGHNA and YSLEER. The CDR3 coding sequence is TGCGCCAGCAGCCAGTTCAGGGGCTACGAGCAGTACTTC. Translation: CASSQFRGYEQYF.

The CDR3 sequence is CASSSTVGNTIYF. CDR3 sequence (DNA): TGTGCCAGCAGTTCGACGGTTGGAAACACCATATATTTT. The chain is built from TRBV27 and TRBJ1-3, with D uncertain. Germline-derived CDR1 and CDR2 are MNHEY and SMNVEV (reference sequence). Trimming removed 4 bases from V and 3 bases from J, with 7 bases in between. The CDR3 has 13 residues.

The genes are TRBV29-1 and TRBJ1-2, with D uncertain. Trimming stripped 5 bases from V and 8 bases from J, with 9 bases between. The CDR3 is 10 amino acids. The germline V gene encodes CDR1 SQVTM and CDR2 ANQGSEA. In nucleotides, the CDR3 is TGCAGCGTTAAGGGTGACGGCTACACCTTC. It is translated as CSVKGDGYTF. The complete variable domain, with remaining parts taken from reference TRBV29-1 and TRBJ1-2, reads SAVISQKPSRDICQRGTSLTIQCQVDSQVTMMFWYRQQPGQSLTLIATANQGSEATYESGFVIDKFPISRPNLTFSTLTVSNMSPEDSSIYLCSVKGDGYTFGSGTRLTVV.

The CDR3 sequence: CASSHQYTTYEQYF. As DNA, the CDR3 is TGTGCCAGCAGCCACCAGTACACCACCTACGAGCAGTACTTC. The rearrangement links TRBV28 to TRBJ2-7; no definite D call. V lost 6 bases, J lost 2 bases, and 14 bases lay in between. Germline V gene data show CDR1 as MDHEN and CDR2 as SYDVKM. The CDR3 spans 14 residues. The whole variable domain, filled in from reference TRBV28 and TRBJ2-7, reads DVKVTQSSRYLVKRTGEKVFLECVQDMDHENMFWYRQDPGLGLRLIYFSYDVKMKEKGDIPEGYSVSREKKERFSLILESASTNQTSMYLCASSHQYTTYEQYFGPGTRLTVT.

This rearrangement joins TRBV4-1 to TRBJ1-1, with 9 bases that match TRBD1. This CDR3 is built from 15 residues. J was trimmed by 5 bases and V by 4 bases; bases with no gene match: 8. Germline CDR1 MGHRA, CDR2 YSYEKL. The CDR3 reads CASSPKGQGKTEAFF. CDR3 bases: TGCGCCAGCAGCCCAAAGGGACAGGGAAAAACTGAAGCTTTCTTT.

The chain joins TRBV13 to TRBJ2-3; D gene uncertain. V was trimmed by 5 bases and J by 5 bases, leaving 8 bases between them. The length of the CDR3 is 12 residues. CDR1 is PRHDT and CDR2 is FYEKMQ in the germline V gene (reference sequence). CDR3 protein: CASSVDVDTQYF. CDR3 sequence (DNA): TGTGCCAGCAGCGTAGATGTAGATACGCAGTATTTT.

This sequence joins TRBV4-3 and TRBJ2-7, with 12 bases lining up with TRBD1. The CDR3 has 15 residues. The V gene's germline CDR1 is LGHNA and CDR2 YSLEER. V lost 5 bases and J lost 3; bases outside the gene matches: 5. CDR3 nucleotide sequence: TGCGCCAGCAGCACCGGGACAGGGGGCTACTACGAGCAGTACTTC. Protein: CASSTGTGGYYEQYF.

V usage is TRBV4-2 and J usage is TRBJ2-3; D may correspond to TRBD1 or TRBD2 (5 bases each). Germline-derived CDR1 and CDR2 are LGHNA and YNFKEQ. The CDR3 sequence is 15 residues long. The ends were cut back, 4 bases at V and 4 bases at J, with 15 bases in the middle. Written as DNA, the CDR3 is TGTGCCAGCAGCCCTGAGGCTGGGGACCCAGATACGCAGTATTTT. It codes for CASSPEAGDPDTQYF.

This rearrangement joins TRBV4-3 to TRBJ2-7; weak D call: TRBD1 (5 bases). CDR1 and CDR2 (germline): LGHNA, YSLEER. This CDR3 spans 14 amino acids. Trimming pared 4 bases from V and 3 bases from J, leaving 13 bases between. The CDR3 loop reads CASSPQMTVYEQYF. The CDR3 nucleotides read TGCGCCAGCAGCCCCCAGATGACAGTCTACGAGCAGTACTTC.

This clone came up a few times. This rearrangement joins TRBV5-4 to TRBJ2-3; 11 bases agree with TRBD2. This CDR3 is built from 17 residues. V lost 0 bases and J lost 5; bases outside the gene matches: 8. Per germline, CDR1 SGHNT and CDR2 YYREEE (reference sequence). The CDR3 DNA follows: TGTGCCAGCAGCTTGGAAGGTAGCGGGGGGGCTGGAGATACGCAGTATTTT. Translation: CASSLEGSGGAGDTQYF.

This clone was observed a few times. CDR3 protein: CSVPGLAGVWETQYF. CDR3 coding DNA: TGCAGCGTTCCGGGACTAGCGGGAGTATGGGAGACCCAGTACTTC. V and J are TRBV29-1 and TRBJ2-5; 14 positions agree with TRBD2. Trimming removed 5 bases from V and 5 bases from J; junction bases left unmatched: 7. There are 15 residues in the CDR3. Germline lookup yields CDR1 SQVTM and CDR2 ANQGSEA.

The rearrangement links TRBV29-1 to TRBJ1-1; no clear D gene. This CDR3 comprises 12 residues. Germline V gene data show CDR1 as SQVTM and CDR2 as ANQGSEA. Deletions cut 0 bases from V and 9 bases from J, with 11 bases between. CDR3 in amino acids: CSVEDDGRKAFF. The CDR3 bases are TGCAGCGTTGAAGATGATGGCCGAAAAGCTTTCTTT.

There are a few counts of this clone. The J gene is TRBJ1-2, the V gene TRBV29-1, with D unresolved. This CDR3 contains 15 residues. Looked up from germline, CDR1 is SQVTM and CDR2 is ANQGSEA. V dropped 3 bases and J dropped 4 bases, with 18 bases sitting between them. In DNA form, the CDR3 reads TGCAGCGTTGACCCCGGTCATAAGATACTCTATGGCTACACCTTC. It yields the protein CSVDPGHKILYGYTF.

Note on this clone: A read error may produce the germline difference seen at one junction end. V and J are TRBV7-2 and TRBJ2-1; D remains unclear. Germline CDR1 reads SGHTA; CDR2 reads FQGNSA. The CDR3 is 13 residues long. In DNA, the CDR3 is TGCTCCTCACGCGGTTACTCCTACAATGAGCAGTTCTTC. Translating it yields CSSRGYSYNEQFF. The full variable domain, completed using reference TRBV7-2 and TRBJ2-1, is GAGVSQSPSNKVTEKGKDVELRCDPISGHTALYWYRQSLGQGLEFLIYFQGNSAPDKSGLPSDRFSAERTGGSVSTLTIQRTQQEDSAVYLCSSRGYSYNEQFFGPGTRLTVL.

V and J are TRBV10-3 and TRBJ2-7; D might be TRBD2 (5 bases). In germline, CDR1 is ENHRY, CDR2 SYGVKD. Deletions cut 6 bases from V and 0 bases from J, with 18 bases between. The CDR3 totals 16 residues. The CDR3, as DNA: TGTGCCATCAGCGGACCTGGGGAGCAGAACTCCTACGAGCAGTACTTC. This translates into CAISGPGEQNSYEQYF.

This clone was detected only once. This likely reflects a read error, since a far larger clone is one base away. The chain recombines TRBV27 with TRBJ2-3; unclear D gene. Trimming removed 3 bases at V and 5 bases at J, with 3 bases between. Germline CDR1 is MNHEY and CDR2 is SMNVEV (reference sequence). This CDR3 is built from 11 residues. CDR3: CASSFRDTQYF. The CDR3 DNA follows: TGTGCCAGCAGTTTTCGAGATACGCAGTATTTT.

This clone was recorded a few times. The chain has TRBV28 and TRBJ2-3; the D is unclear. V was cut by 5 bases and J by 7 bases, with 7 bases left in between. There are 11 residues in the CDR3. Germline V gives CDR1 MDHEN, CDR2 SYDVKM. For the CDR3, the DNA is TGTGCCAGCAGTGGAACGAATACGCAGTATTTT. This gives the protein CASSGTNTQYF.

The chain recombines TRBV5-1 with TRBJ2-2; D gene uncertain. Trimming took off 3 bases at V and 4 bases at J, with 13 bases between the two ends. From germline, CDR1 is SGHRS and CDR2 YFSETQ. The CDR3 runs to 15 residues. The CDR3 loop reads CASSSSSRVTGELFF. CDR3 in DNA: TGCGCCAGCAGCTCCTCCTCTAGGGTCACCGGGGAGCTGTTTTTT.

The CDR3 here is CASSLVYAGQAFF. CDR3 coding DNA: TGTGCCAGCAGCTTGGTTTATGCAGGGCAAGCTTTCTTT. The chain uses TRBV5-6 and TRBJ1-1; D is possibly TRBD1 (5 bases). V dropped 0 bases and J dropped 9 bases, with 12 bases sitting between them. CDR1 and CDR2 from the germline V gene are SGHDT and YYEEEE. The CDR3 runs to 13 residues.

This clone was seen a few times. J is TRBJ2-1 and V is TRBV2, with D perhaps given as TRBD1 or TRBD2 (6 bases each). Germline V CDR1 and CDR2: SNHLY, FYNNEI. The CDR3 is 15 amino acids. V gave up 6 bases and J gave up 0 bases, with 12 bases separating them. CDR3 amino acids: CASRKGGSSYNEQFF. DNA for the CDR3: TGTGCCAGCAGAAAGGGGGGTAGCTCCTACAATGAGCAGTTCTTC.

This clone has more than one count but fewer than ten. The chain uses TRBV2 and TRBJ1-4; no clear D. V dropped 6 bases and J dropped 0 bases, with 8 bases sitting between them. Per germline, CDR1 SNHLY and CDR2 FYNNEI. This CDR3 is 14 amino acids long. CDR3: CASSATSTNEKLFF. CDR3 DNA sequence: TGTGCCAGCAGCGCCACTTCAACTAATGAAAAACTGTTTTTT.

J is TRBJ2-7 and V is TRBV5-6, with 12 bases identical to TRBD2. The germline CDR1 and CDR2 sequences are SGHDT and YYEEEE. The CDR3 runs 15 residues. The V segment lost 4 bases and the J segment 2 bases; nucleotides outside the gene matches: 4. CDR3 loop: CASSKGLAGTYEQYF. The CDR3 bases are TGTGCCAGCAGCAAAGGACTAGCGGGAACCTACGAGCAGTACTTC. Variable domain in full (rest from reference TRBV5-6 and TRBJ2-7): DAGVTQSPTHLIKTRGQQVTLRCSPKSGHDTVSWYQQALGQGPQFIFQYYEEEERQRGNFPDRFSGHQFPNYSSELNVNALLLGDSALYLCASSKGLAGTYEQYFGPGTRLTVT.

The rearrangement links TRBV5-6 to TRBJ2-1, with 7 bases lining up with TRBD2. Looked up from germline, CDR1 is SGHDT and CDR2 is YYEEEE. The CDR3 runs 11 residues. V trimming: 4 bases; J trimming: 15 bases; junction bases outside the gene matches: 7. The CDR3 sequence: CASSTGLETFF. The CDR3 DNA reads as TGTGCCAGCAGCACAGGACTAGAAACGTTCTTC.

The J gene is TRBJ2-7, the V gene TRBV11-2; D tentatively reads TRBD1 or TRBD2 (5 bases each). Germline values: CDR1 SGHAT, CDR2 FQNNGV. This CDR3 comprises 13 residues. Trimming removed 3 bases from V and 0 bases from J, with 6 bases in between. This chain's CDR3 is CASSFGTSYEQYF. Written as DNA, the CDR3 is TGTGCCAGCAGCTTCGGGACCTCCTACGAGCAGTACTTC.

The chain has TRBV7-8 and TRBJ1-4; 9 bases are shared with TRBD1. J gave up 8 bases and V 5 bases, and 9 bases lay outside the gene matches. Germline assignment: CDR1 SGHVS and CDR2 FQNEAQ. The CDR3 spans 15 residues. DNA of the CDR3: TGTGCCAGCAGCAATCCGGGACAGGGAAGGGAAAAACTGTTTTTT. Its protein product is CASSNPGQGREKLFF.

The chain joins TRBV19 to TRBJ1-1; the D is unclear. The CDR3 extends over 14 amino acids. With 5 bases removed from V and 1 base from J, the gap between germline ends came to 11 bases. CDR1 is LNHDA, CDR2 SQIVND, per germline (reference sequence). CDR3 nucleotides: TGTGCCAGTAGTCGAACGGGCCCGAACACTGAAGCTTTCTTT. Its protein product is CASSRTGPNTEAFF. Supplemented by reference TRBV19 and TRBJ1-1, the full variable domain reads DGGITQSPKYLFRKEGQNVTLSCEQNLNHDAMYWYRQDPGQGLRLIYYSQIVNDFQKGDIAEGYSVSREKKESFPLTVTSAQKNPTAFYLCASSRTGPNTEAFFGQGTRLTVV.

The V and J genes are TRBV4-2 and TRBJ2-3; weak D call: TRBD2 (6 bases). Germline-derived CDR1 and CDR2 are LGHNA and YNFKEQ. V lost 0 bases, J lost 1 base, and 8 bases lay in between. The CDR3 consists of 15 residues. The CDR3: CASSQDGGGTDTQYF. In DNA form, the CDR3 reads TGTGCCAGCAGCCAAGACGGGGGAGGCACAGATACGCAGTATTTT.

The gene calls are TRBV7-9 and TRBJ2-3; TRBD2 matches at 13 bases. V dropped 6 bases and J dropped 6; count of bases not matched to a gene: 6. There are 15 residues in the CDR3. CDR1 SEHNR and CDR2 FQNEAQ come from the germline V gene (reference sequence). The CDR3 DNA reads TGTGCCAGCAGAGTTCCGGGACTAGCGGGGGATACGCAGTATTTT. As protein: CASRVPGLAGDTQYF.

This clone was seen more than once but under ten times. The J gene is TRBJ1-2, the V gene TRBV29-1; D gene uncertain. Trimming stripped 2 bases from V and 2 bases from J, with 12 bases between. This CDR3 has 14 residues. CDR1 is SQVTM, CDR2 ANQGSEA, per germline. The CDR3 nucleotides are TGCAGCGTTGAATTTTGGTCAGAGAACTATGGCTACACCTTC. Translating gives CSVEFWSENYGYTF.

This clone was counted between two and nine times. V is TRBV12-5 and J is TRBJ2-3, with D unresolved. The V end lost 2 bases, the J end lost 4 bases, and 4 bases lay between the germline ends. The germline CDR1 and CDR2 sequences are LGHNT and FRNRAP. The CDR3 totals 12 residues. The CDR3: CASGLWADTQYF. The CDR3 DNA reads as TGTGCTAGTGGTTTGTGGGCAGATACGCAGTATTTT.